The 2 T cell receptor beta chains below all came from one sample that was sequenced in a study of blood T cell repertoires in COVID-19. Method: immunoSEQ multiplex PCR; TCRdb's copy keeps in-frame clones and lacks some. The sample consists of 75,000 to 95,000 clones, around nine tenths of them appearing once. The sequenced sample was peripheral blood. The receptors shown here come from a woman aged 60 to 75 with COVID-19, enrolled during active disease.

This sequence joins TRBV27 and TRBJ2-7, with a possible D match to TRBD1 (5 bases). Germline V lookup: CDR1 MNHEY, CDR2 SMNVEV (reference sequence). The CDR3 has 12 amino acids. V lost 3 bases, J lost 6 bases, and 9 bases lay in between. The CDR3 is CASSFQGGEQYF. The CDR3 bases are TGTGCCAGCAGTTTTCAGGGCGGCGAGCAGTACTTC.

The chain couples TRBV3-1 (or the pseudogene TRBV3-2) to TRBJ1-2, with 9 bases fitting TRBD1. V shed 5 bases, J shed 3 bases, and the junction held 4 bases outside the gene matches. The germline V gene has CDR1 LGHDT and CDR2 YNNKEL (reference sequence). CDR3 length equals 14 residues. CDR3 sequence reads: CASSTRDRDYGYTF. The CDR3 nucleotides are TGTGCCAGCAGCACCCGGGACAGGGACTATGGCTACACCTTC.